This is a list of T cell receptor beta chains from one sample in a study of T cell responses to AZD1222 COVID-19 vaccine. Some clones are missing from TCRdb's copy, which holds only in-frame ones; the method was immunoSEQ multiplex PCR. The repertoire holds about 79,000 clones, about 91% seen once, with around 7.1% in the top ten. The material was peripheral blood, obtained on day 0 of MenACWY control vaccination. All receptors come from an adult in good health. Both conserved end residues are part of each CDR3. A D gene is named only where the DNA matches it firmly. Only part of the rows carry a size: once, few, many, or a class if the clone is expanded.

>TRBJ2-2|.|.|TRBV5-1
TGCGCCAGCAGCTTGGGCGGGGCCGGGGGTACCGGGGAGCTGTTTTTT
CASSLGGAGGTGELFF
>TRBJ2-7|.|TRBD2|TRBV24-1
TGTGCCACCAGTGCTGGTACTAGCGGGAGTGGCGAGCAGTACTTC
CATSAGTSGSGEQYF
>TRBJ1-2|few|.|TRBV3-1/TRBV3-2
TGTGCCAGCAGCCAAGAAGGGAACTTCTATGGCTACACCTTC
CASSQEGNFYGYTF
>TRBJ2-1|.|TRBD2|TRBV5-4
TGTGCCAGCAGCTTGGGGGGACTAGCGGGGTACAATGAGCAGTTCTTC
CASSLGGLAGYNEQFF
>TRBJ2-3|few|.|TRBV4-3
TGCGCCAGCAGCCAAACTCTTGGGTCCGGCACAGATACGCAGTATTTT
CASSQTLGSGTDTQYF
>TRBJ2-3|.|.|TRBV2
TGTGCCAGCAGTGTTCACTACACAGATACGCAGTATTTT
CASSVHYTDTQYF
>TRBJ1-1|.|.|TRBV19
TGTGCCAGTAGTATAGGGCAGGACCACACTGAAGCTTTCTTT
CASSIGQDHTEAFF
>TRBJ2-3|.|.|TRBV3-1/TRBV3-2
TGTGCCAGCAGCCCGACTACAGGGTCTCCAGATACGCAGTATTTT
CASSPTTGSPDTQYF
>TRBJ1-5|.|.|TRBV28
TGTGCCAGCAGTTTGTCAGTACAGCCCCAGCATTTT
CASSLSVQPQHF
>TRBJ1-6|.|.|TRBV5-7
TGTGCCAGCAGCAGTAATTCACCCCTCCACTTT
CASSSNSPLHF
>TRBJ2-2|.|.|TRBV6-5
TGTGCCAGCAGAACGGGACCCCAGTACACCGGGGAGCTGTTTTTT
CASRTGPQYTGELFF
>TRBJ2-7|.|TRBD1|TRBV5-1
TGCGCCAGCAGCCTCCAGCCGGGGGACAGGGGTTACGAGCAGTACTTC
CASSLQPGDRGYEQYF
>TRBJ2-4|.|.|TRBV6-2/TRBV6-3
TGTGCCAGCAGTTACTCCCCCCTCCAGGACCCGGGGGAAAACATTCAGTACTTC
CASSYSPLQDPGENIQYF
>TRBJ2-5|.|TRBD2|TRBV9
TGTGCCAGCAGCGTAGCGATAGCGGGAGGGAAAGAGGAGACCCAGTACTTC
CASSVAIAGGKEETQYF
>TRBJ1-2|.|TRBD1|TRBV5-1
TGCGCCAGCAGCTTGGATCAGGGGGGGAACTATGGCTACACCTTC
CASSLDQGGNYGYTF
>TRBJ2-3|.|.|TRBV5-1
TGCGCCAGCAGCTTGGCGCAGAACACAGATACGCAGTATTTT
CASSLAQNTDTQYF
>TRBJ2-2|.|TRBD1|TRBV5-4
TGTGCCAGCAATTGGGGGACAGGGGCGAACACCGGGGAGCTGTTTTTT
CASNWGTGANTGELFF
>TRBJ2-2|.|.|TRBV28
TGTGCCAGCAGTTCCGGGGCCCTTCTGGGGACGAACACCGGGGAGCTGTTTTTT
CASSSGALLGTNTGELFF
>TRBJ2-7|.|.|TRBV19
TGTGCCAGCCGTGGTCCTCAGGGTATCCACGAGCAGTACTTC
CASRGPQGIHEQYF